This T cell receptor (beta chain) was documented in a study of blood T cell repertoires in COVID-19. About the study: Sources were T cells, B-cell-depleted T cells, or PBMCs; the material itself was cDNA or gDNA.

This clone has a handful of counts. The repertoire was sequenced with immunoSEQ multiplex PCR; TCRdb's copy has only in-frame clones and lacks some. Among 220,000 or so clones, 70% to 90% were seen once, and the ten largest hold roughly 10%. It was during active infection that Seattle patients were enrolled and then longitudinally followed. There are 13 residues in the CDR3. The germline gives CDR1 MNHEY, CDR2 SVGEGT. V was clipped by 4 bases and J by 7 bases; unmatched bases: 6. V gene TRBV6-2 or TRBV6-3 combines with J gene TRBJ1-2; 7 nucleotides line up with TRBD1. The specimen sequenced was peripheral blood. This sequence originates from a woman aged 50 to 60 with COVID-19, enrolled during active disease. In DNA, the CDR3 is TGTGCCAGCAGTTCATCGACAGGGAGTGGCTACACCTTC. Translated, it gives CASSSSTGSGYTF.